A selection of T cell receptor beta chains follows, all from one sample in a study of cytotoxic CD8 clonotypes in ibrutinib-treated CLL. Using immunoSEQ multiplex PCR, the repertoire was profiled, and TCRdb retains in-frame clones only, with some absent. The sample has 50,000 to 65,000 clones; around 60% are singletons. Material: PBMCs, obtained after 12 months of ibrutinib treatment. The receptors here all came from a human donor with chronic lymphocytic leukemia. Each CDR3 is given without its conserved first and last residue. Size tells how often a clone was seen (once, few, many) or the class of an expanded clone, and some rows leave it out.

j_call | v_call | clone_size | cdr3_aa
TRBJ1-1 | TRBV4-2 | few | ASRRTGVFTEAF
TRBJ2-2 | TRBV5-1 | . | ASSAVGGTGELF
TRBJ1-5 | TRBV5-5 | . | ASSLEGGSNQPQH
TRBJ1-5 | TRBV28 | . | ASKLPESNQPQH
TRBJ2-3 | TRBV15 | once | ATSRAGDTDTQY
TRBJ1-5 | TRBV27 | . | ASSAGYQPQH
TRBJ1-6 | TRBV5-1 | . | ASSTGQLNSPLH
TRBJ2-2 | TRBV5-8 | many | ASSLVGFHGELF
TRBJ1-2 | TRBV6-5 | . | ASTGAPGYT
TRBJ2-1 | TRBV6-5 | . | ASRTSGGGNEQF
TRBJ1-5 | TRBV30 | . | AWSAPQGGRNQPQH
TRBJ1-6 | TRBV4-1 | . | ASSQDRDSSYNSPLH
TRBJ1-1 | TRBV19 | . | ATAVGVFSAF
TRBJ2-7 | TRBV6-5 | few | ASSLSVGTSGEQY
TRBJ2-7 | TRBV19 | . | ASTLTGSTYEQY
TRBJ2-7 | TRBV5-1 | few | ASSHNYEQY
TRBJ2-1 | TRBV9 | . | ASSARLAEYNEQF
TRBJ2-3 | TRBV6-6 | . | ASRTSGGVRADTQY
TRBJ1-3 | TRBV7-2 | many | ASSRVGQGYGNTIY
TRBJ2-3 | TRBV27 | . | ASIYPDRTLTIYGSSTDTQY
TRBJ1-2 | TRBV5-4 | . | ASEPSHPRKTYG
TRBJ1-4 | TRBV11-2 | . | ASSLVGGPRGEKLF
TRBJ1-2 | TRBV5-4 | . | ASSDDTLYGYT
TRBJ2-3 | TRBV2 | . | ASSSGTGAERGTDTQY
TRBJ2-1 | TRBV11-2 | . | ASSLDPGFTEQF
TRBJ1-2 | TRBV7-6 | . | ASSSKGQRTTGGIIGYT
TRBJ1-4 | TRBV11-2 | few | ASSFALRANFEKLF
TRBJ2-3 | TRBV6-5 | . | ASTPGVAVAQY
TRBJ2-6 | TRBV27 | . | ASGTTQLLWDRGLFGANVLT
TRBJ2-2 | TRBV6-5 | . | ATRGAGGAGGELF
TRBJ2-7 | TRBV27 | many | ASSFQSNSYEQY
TRBJ2-2 | TRBV27 | many | ASSLLAGGNTGELF
TRBJ1-1 | TRBV10-3 | . | AISARHDTEAF
TRBJ1-1 | TRBV29-1 | once | SVVAILAGNTEAF
TRBJ1-2 | TRBV5-8 | . | ASSGQGVEFYGYT
TRBJ2-1 | TRBV7-2 | . | ASSLQLAGGHEQF
TRBJ1-1 | TRBV28 | . | ASSLQGRALNTEAF
TRBJ2-1 | TRBV19 | many | ASSSASGRYSEQF
TRBJ2-7 | TRBV7-8 | . | ASSWGGLAGNYEQY
TRBJ1-2 | TRBV11-2 | . | ASSFDRGNGGYT
TRBJ1-2 | TRBV5-4 | . | ASSLVSGANGYT
TRBJ1-1 | TRBV20-1 | . | SALGQGVTF
TRBJ1-1 | TRBV19 | . | ASSPRPEAEAF
TRBJ2-2 | TRBV27 | once | ASSFRNRGKSVGELF
TRBJ2-1 | TRBV6-1 | few | ASIRREVSNEQF
TRBJ1-2 | TRBV2 | . | ASSDRPYGYT
TRBJ2-1 | TRBV14 | few | ASSQLSSYNEQF
TRBJ2-2 | TRBV5-4 | . | ASKSGGWGTGELF
TRBJ2-5 | TRBV5-5 | . | ASSRDRLQETQY
TRBJ2-1 | TRBV19 | . | GAGGGNEQF